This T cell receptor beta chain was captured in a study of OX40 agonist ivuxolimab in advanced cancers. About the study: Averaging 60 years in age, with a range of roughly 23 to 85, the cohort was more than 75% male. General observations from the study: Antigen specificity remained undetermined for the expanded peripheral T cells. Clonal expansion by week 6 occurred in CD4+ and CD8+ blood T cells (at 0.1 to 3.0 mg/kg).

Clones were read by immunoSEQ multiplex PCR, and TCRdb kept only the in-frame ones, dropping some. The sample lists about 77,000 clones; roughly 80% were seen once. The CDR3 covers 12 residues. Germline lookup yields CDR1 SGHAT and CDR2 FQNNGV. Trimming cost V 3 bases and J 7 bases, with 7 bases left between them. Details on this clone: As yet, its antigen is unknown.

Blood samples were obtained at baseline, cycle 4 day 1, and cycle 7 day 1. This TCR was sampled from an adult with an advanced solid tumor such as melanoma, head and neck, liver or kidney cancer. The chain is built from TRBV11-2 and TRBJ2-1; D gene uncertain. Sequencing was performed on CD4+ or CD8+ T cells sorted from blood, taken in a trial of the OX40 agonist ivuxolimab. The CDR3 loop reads CASSLGKNEQFF. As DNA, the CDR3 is TGTGCCAGCAGCTTGGGAAAGAATGAGCAGTTCTTC.